A single sample is the source of the 10 T cell receptor beta chains below, sequenced in a study of blood T cell dynamics during melanoma immunotherapy. The time point: pre-treatment baseline. Clones were sequenced by immunoSEQ multiplex PCR, and TCRdb holds only the in-frame ones, with some missing. The top ten hold about 1% of the sample, which has about 22,000 clones, 85% to 90% seen once. This specimen was blood, taken from a patient treated with checkpoint blockade. These receptor sequences come from a human donor with melanoma.

CDR3 nucleotides: TGTGCCAGCAGCTTAATGGTAACTGGCCCCGGGACAGGGCAGTTCTTC. Translating gives CASSLMVTGPGTGQFF. This rearrangement joins TRBV11-3 to TRBJ2-1; 8 bases agree with TRBD1. Unmatched junction bases numbered 15, after V lost 2 bases and J lost 12 bases. The CDR3 extends over 16 amino acids. Per the germline V gene, CDR1 is SGHNT and CDR2 is YENEEA.

The chain uses TRBV15 and TRBJ2-7; no clear D gene. Germline CDR1 and CDR2: LNHNV and YYDKDF (reference sequence). V was shortened by 5 bases and J by 0 bases, with 8 bases between the two germline ends. This CDR3 is built from 13 residues. This chain's CDR3 is CATSGQPSYEQYF. The CDR3, as DNA: TGTGCCACCAGCGGCCAGCCCTCCTACGAGCAGTACTTC.

The chain combines TRBV30 with TRBJ2-7; either TRBD1 or TRBD2 may fit D (6 bases each). Germline assignment: CDR1 GTSNPN and CDR2 SVGIG (reference sequence). The CDR3 sequence is 12 residues long. The V end lost 4 bases, the J end lost 5 bases, and 12 bases lay between the germline ends. The CDR3 DNA is TGTGCCTGGATAGGAGGGGGTGACGAGCAGTACTTC. Protein sequence: CAWIGGGDEQYF.

The chain employs TRBV20-1 and TRBJ2-3; the D is unclear. CDR3 length: 11 amino acids. In germline, CDR1 is DFQATT, CDR2 SNEGSKA (reference sequence). Trimming cost V 3 bases and J 3 bases, with 4 bases left between them. In nucleotides, the CDR3 is TGCAGTGCTAGGGCTACAGATACGCAGTATTTT. Encoded protein: CSARATDTQYF.

This rearrangement joins TRBV5-1 to TRBJ1-2; 8 nucleotides line up with TRBD1. The CDR3 covers 15 residues. Germline CDR1 reads SGHRS; CDR2 reads YFSETQ. V was clipped by 0 bases and J by 8 bases; unmatched bases: 9. The CDR3 nucleotides read TGCGCCAGCAGCTTGGGGGCAGGGGGCGTAGGAGGCTACACCTTC. This translates into CASSLGAGGVGGYTF. Drawing the rest from reference TRBV5-1 and TRBJ1-2, the complete variable domain is KAGVTQTPRYLIKTRGQQVTLSCSPISGHRSVSWYQQTPGQGLQFLFEYFSETQRNKGNFPGRFSGRQFSNSRSEMNVSTLELGDSALYLCASSLGAGGVGGYTFGSGTRLTVV.

The chain carries TRBV7-2 and TRBJ1-2; no definite D call. Germline assignment: CDR1 SGHTA and CDR2 FQGNSA. This CDR3 spans 12 amino acids. V dropped 8 bases and J dropped 7 bases, with 14 bases sitting between them. CDR3 loop: CASRPPPGGYTF. Written as DNA, the CDR3 is TGTGCCAGCCGCCCCCCGCCTGGTGGCTACACCTTC.

The chain uses TRBV28 and TRBJ2-7; 9 positions match TRBD2. The CDR3 spans 15 residues. From germline, CDR1 is MDHEN and CDR2 SYDVKM. V gave up 3 bases and J gave up 4 bases; unmatched junction bases: 7. Here the CDR3 DNA reads TGTGCCAGCAGTTTTAGCGGGAGCTGGGGGTACGAGCAGTACTTC. The encoded protein is CASSFSGSWGYEQYF.

The V gene is TRBV30, the J gene TRBJ1-1; D may be TRBD1 (5 bases). The CDR3 has 15 amino acids. CDR1 and CDR2 from the germline V gene are GTSNPN and SVGIG (reference sequence). V was clipped by 2 bases and J by 4 bases, with 17 bases between them. The CDR3 DNA is TGTGCCTGGAGTACACACGGGGGACTGGGCACTGAAGCTTTCTTT. This encodes CAWSTHGGLGTEAFF.

The chain has TRBV30 and TRBJ1-1; 7 nucleotides agree with TRBD1. The V gene's germline CDR1 is GTSNPN and CDR2 SVGIG (reference sequence). V was clipped by 2 bases and J by 5 bases; unmatched bases: 8. CDR3 length: 14 residues. As DNA, the CDR3 is TGTGCCTGGAGTTCACAGGGGTTGGGGACTGAAGCTTTCTTT. Its translation is CAWSSQGLGTEAFF. The full variable domain, with the rest looked up from reference TRBV30 and TRBJ1-1, is SQTIHQWPATLVQPVGSPLSLECTVEGTSNPNLYWYRQAAGRGLQLLFYSVGIGQISSEVPQNLSASRPQDRQFILSSKKLLLSDSGFYLCAWSSQGLGTEAFFGQGTRLTVV.

This clone came up a few times. The gene calls are TRBV30 and TRBJ2-7, with TRBD2 matching over 10 bases. The CDR3 is 14 amino acids. V trimming: 1 base; J trimming: 5 bases; junction bases outside the gene matches: 5. Germline V gives CDR1 GTSNPN, CDR2 SVGIG (reference sequence). The CDR3 reads CAWSALAGVNEQYF. The CDR3 DNA sequence: TGTGCCTGGAGTGCCCTAGCGGGAGTGAACGAGCAGTACTTC. The full variable domain, with the rest looked up from reference TRBV30 and TRBJ2-7, is SQTIHQWPATLVQPVGSPLSLECTVEGTSNPNLYWYRQAAGRGLQLLFYSVGIGQISSEVPQNLSASRPQDRQFILSSKKLLLSDSGFYLCAWSALAGVNEQYFGPGTRLTVT.